The 4 T cell receptor beta chains presented below share a single source sample, sequenced in a study of post-analysis software for immune sequencing data. The TCR beta cDNA libraries contained unique molecular identifiers. One entry per CDR3 protein results from TCRdb running MiXCR on the PCR reads. The data show under 650,000 distinct CDR3 sequences, with roughly 46% seen just once and under 2% held by the top ten. Their cognate antigens are unknown. General observations from the study: Controls had lower frequencies than patients of four or five TRBV segments, which included TRBV5-6, TRBV5-1 and TRBV20-1.

The specimen was blood. These receptors were collected from a girl between 10 and 17 years old with multiple sclerosis.

This clonotype was seen only a few times. The chain links TRBV6-5 to TRBJ2-1; tentatively, D is TRBD1 (6 bases). CDR1 and CDR2 (germline): MNHEY, SVGAGI. V was pared by 6 bases and J by 7 bases, with 13 bases between. The CDR3 length is 13 residues. CDR3: CASSPSTGNEQFF. CDR3 nucleotides: TGTGCCAGCAGCCCATCAACAGGGAATGAGCAGTTCTTC.

The chain couples TRBV5-5 to TRBJ1-2; maybe TRBD1 (5 bases). The CDR3 is 17 amino acids. Trimming took 1 base from V and 0 from J, leaving 16 bases between them. The V gene's germline CDR1 is SGHKS and CDR2 YYEKEE (reference sequence). The CDR3: CASSLNEGPRANYGYTF. The CDR3 DNA follows: TGTGCCAGCAGCTTGAATGAGGGACCCCGAGCTAACTATGGCTACACCTTC.

In this sample, this clonotype turned up a few times. The rearrangement uses TRBV5-1 and TRBJ2-3; 10 bases align to TRBD2. The CDR3 is 14 residues long. CDR1 is SGHRS and CDR2 is YFSETQ in the germline V gene. V lost 0 bases and J lost 6; bases outside the gene matches: 1. In nucleotides, the CDR3 is TGCGCCAGCAGCTTGGCAGCGGGAGGGGATACGCAGTATTTT. It is translated as CASSLAAGGDTQYF. Full variable domain (remainder filled in from reference TRBV5-1 and TRBJ2-3): KAGVTQTPRYLIKTRGQQVTLSCSPISGHRSVSWYQQTPGQGLQFLFEYFSETQRNKGNFPGRFSGRQFSNSRSEMNVSTLELGDSALYLCASSLAAGGDTQYFGPGTRLTVL.

This clonotype was observed a single time. The rearrangement joins TRBV2 to TRBJ2-7, with 7 bases that match TRBD1. CDR3 length: 15 amino acids. The germline gives CDR1 SNHLY, CDR2 FYNNEI. The ends lost 4 bases at V and 5 bases at J; junction bases unmatched: 11. DNA of the CDR3: TGTGCCAGCAGTGCCACAGGGGCTTTCCCAAACGAGCAGTACTTC. Protein product: CASSATGAFPNEQYF.